The 11 T cell receptor beta chains presented below share a single source sample, sequenced in a study of shared clonotypes between healthy human individuals. Profiling relied on immunoSEQ multiplex PCR, and the TCRdb table lists in-frame clones only, not all of them. This table has roughly 2 million clones, just under 95% appearing once. Naive CD8 isolation took CD45RO-negative cells positively selected for CCR7 and excluded terminally differentiated effector memory CD45RA+ cells. Sequencing used naive CD8+ T cells sorted from blood. These receptors were collected from a man younger than 35 in good health.

The rearrangement links TRBV4-1 to TRBJ2-1; the match to TRBD2 covers 7 bases. Germline V gives CDR1 MGHRA, CDR2 YSYEKL. Losses at the gene ends were 0 bases for V and 7 bases for J; bases not matched to a gene: 12. The CDR3 extends over 17 amino acids. The CDR3 DNA reads TGCGCCAGCAGCCAAGACCGCCCTAGCGGTGCCTGGAATGAGCAGTTCTTC. It is translated as CASSQDRPSGAWNEQFF.

V gene TRBV15 combines with J gene TRBJ2-5; no definite D call. V lost 6 bases to trimming and J lost 0 bases, with 8 bases between them. Germline V gene lookup returns CDR1 LNHNV and CDR2 YYDKDF (reference sequence). This CDR3 region has 13 residues. CDR3 in amino acids: CATRWPYQETQYF. The CDR3 nucleotides are TGTGCCACCAGGTGGCCGTACCAAGAGACCCAGTACTTC.

V is TRBV5-4 and J is TRBJ2-5; 7 bases line up with TRBD1. The CDR3 is made up of 13 amino acids. The germline V gene encodes CDR1 SGHNT and CDR2 YYREEE (reference sequence). Losses at the gene ends were 4 bases for V and 12 bases for J; bases not matched to a gene: 12. The CDR3 DNA follows: TGTGCCAGCAGCCTAGGGACAGAAGGGATCGAGTACTTC. It translates to CASSLGTEGIEYF.

The CDR3 nucleotides read TGTGCCAGCAGCCTACAGGGGGTCCAAGAGACCCAGTACTTC. Its translation: CASSLQGVQETQYF. The gene calls are TRBV7-9 and TRBJ2-5, with TRBD1 identical over 8 bases. The CDR3 is 14 residues long. Germline V lookup: CDR1 SEHNR, CDR2 FQNEAQ (reference sequence). J gave up 1 base and V 5 bases, and 3 bases lay outside the gene matches.

The rearrangement joins TRBV10-3 to TRBJ2-7, with D maybe TRBD2 (5 bases). The V end was cut by 11 bases, the J end by 3 bases, with 23 bases between. The CDR3 has 15 amino acids. Germline V gene lookup returns CDR1 ENHRY and CDR2 SYGVKD. DNA of the CDR3: TGTGCCGCCCAGTCCCCTCCCTCGGGGAACTACGAGCAGTACTTC. It encodes CAAQSPPSGNYEQYF.

This chain connects TRBV7-6 to TRBJ2-7; no firm D call. V dropped 1 base and J dropped 5 bases, with 9 bases sitting between them. Germline CDR1 reads SGHVS; CDR2 reads FNYEAQ. The CDR3 consists of 13 residues. CDR3 bases: TGTGCCAGCAGCTTAGAACTCCCGGACGAGCAGTACTTC. It codes for CASSLELPDEQYF.

The gene calls are TRBV6-5 and TRBJ1-1; 7 positions match TRBD1. V was clipped by 7 bases and J by 4 bases; unmatched bases: 6. Germline values: CDR1 MNHEY, CDR2 SVGAGI. The CDR3 loop spans 13 amino acids. The CDR3 DNA reads as TGTGCCAGCAAGGGTCCAGGGGGCACTGAAGCTTTCTTT. It yields the protein CASKGPGGTEAFF.

The gene calls are TRBV10-3 and TRBJ2-7; D is perhaps TRBD1 (6 bases). With 2 bases removed from V and 5 bases from J, the gap between germline ends came to 13 bases. The CDR3 runs 14 residues. From germline, CDR1 is ENHRY and CDR2 SYGVKD. CDR3 residues: CAISEGGYMNEQYF. CDR3 DNA sequence: TGTGCCATCAGTGAGGGGGGCTACATGAACGAGCAGTACTTC.

The sample holds one count of this clone. The chain uses TRBV5-6 and TRBJ2-7; the D gene is possibly TRBD2 (6 bases). The germline CDR1 and CDR2 sequences are SGHDT and YYEEEE. There are 15 residues in the CDR3. V dropped 4 bases and J dropped 4 bases, with 18 bases sitting between them. As DNA, the CDR3 is TGTGCCAGCAGCCCCCTCCCCGGGGGAGTGTACGAGCAGTACTTC. The encoded protein is CASSPLPGGVYEQYF.

The sample holds one count of this clone. The sample has other DNA sequences that encode this CDR3 too. The chain carries TRBV27 and TRBJ2-7, with D perhaps matching TRBD2 (5 bases). CDR3 size: 13 residues. V was shortened by 5 bases and J by 1 base, with 9 bases between the two germline ends. The germline V gene encodes CDR1 MNHEY and CDR2 SMNVEV (reference sequence). CDR3 bases: TGTGCCAGCAGTGCCGGGGTTTCCTACGAGCAGTACTTC. Translation: CASSAGVSYEQYF.

The rearrangement joins TRBV21-1 to TRBJ2-4; the table's D gene call, TRBD2, was not cross checked with the DNA. TRBV21-1 is described as a pseudogene. The CDR3 is 18 residues long. CDR3 residues: CASSKGASGVQAKNIQYF. Written as DNA, the CDR3 is TGTGCCAGCAGCAAAGGCGCTAGCGGGGTACAAGCCAAAAACATTCAGTACTTC.